What follows describes a single T cell receptor beta chain. The antigen remains unidentified. This entry comes from a study of cytomegalovirus exposure and HLA in healthy donors. About the research overall: Of the donors genotyped, some 400 in all, 65% to 90% fell in the Caucasian-associated ancestry cluster.

The germline gives CDR1 MNHEY, CDR2 SMNVEV (reference sequence). The CDR3 is made up of 13 amino acids. V was clipped by 3 bases and J by 6 bases, with 12 bases between them. Study-level points and caveats: The analysis excluded some indistinguishable V segments, including TRBV6-2 and TRBV6-3. HLA alleles showed associations with fewer than 20,000 TCR beta sequences in a later analysis, at a 0.05 false discovery rate. Sequencing depth roughly uniform across donors was assumed in presence/absence analyses.

The PCR contained 60 Vbeta and 13 Jbeta primers. Profiled with immunoSEQ multiplex PCR; TCRdb holds only in-frame clones, not every one. The table includes tens of thousands of clones, 60% to 80% detected once. The source is a man aged 35 to 55 in good health and CMV-seronegative. This chain links TRBV27 with TRBJ2-7; a possible D gene is TRBD2 (5 bases). The sequencing sample was made of PBMCs. CDR3: CASSFREGSEQYF. The CDR3 bases are TGTGCCAGCAGTTTCCGGGAAGGGTCCGAGCAGTACTTC.